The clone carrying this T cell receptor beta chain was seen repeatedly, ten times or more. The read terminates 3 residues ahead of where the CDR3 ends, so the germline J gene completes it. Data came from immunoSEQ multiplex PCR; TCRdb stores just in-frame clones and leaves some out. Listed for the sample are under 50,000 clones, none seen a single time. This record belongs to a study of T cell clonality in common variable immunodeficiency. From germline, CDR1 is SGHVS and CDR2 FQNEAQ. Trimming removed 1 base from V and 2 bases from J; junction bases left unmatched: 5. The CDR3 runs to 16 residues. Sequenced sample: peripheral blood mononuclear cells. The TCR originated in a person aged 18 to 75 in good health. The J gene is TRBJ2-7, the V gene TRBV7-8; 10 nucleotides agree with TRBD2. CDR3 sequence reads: CASSLETSGMTYEQYF. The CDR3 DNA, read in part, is TGTGCCAGCAGCTTAGAAACTAGCGGGATGACCTACGAG.